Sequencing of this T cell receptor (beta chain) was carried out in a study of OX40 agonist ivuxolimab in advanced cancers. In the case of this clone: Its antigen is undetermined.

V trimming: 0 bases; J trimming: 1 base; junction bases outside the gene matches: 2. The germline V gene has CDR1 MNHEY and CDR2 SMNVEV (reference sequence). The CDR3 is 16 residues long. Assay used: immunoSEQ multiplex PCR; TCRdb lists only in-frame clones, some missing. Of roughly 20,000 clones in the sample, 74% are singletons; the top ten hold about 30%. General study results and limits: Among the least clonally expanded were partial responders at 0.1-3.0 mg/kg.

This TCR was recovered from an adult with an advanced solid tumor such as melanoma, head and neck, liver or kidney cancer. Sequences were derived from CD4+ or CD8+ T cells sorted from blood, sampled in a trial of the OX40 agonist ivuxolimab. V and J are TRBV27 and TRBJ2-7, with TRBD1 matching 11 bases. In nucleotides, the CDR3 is TGTGCCAGCAGTTTATCGGGACAGGGGGTGTCCTACGAGCAGTACTTC. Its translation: CASSLSGQGVSYEQYF.